Listed below are T cell receptor beta chains from one sample, sequenced in a study of cytomegalovirus exposure and HLA in healthy donors. Assay used: immunoSEQ multiplex PCR; TCRdb lists only in-frame clones, some missing. The repertoire has about 200,000 clones, 65% to 90% of them found once; the top ten carry 1.4%. The sample consisted of PBMCs. The receptors derive from a girl aged 5-17 years in good health and CMV-seronegative. Each CDR3 is given without its conserved first and last residue. Each record gives: J gene, D gene, V gene, clone size, CDR3 protein. The D gene is left open where the match is weak. Rows give clone size only sometimes, using once, few, many, or a class for an expanded clone.

>TRBJ2-7|NA|TRBV7-9|NA
SSSLAGRGYEQY
>TRBJ1-6|NA|TRBV30|NA
AWTAEGRGARSPLH
>TRBJ2-5|TRBD2|TRBV9|NA
ASSGGTSGRSFQETQY
>TRBJ1-5|NA|TRBV19|NA
ASSIRVTVATQH
>TRBJ1-3|NA|TRBV27|NA
ASSPISGNTIY
>TRBJ1-1|NA|TRBV18|NA
ASFRVTEAF
>TRBJ2-1|NA|TRBV19|NA
ASSIKPYNEQF
>TRBJ2-1|TRBD2|TRBV5-1|NA
ASSLKLAGESEQF
>TRBJ2-1|NA|TRBV6-1|NA
ASSGTWIAVAGYNEQF
>TRBJ2-7|NA|TRBV6-5|few
ASSHSAGDYEQY
>TRBJ2-1|TRBD2|TRBV9|once
ASSVPSGTSGGIPYNEQF
>TRBJ2-7|NA|TRBV6-1|NA
ASSEEGGYRVWNEQY
>TRBJ2-1|NA|TRBV2|once
ASSGELASVLF
>TRBJ1-2|TRBD1|TRBV5-4|NA
ASSLGGQGNYGYT
>TRBJ1-3|TRBD1|TRBV29-1|NA
SVGGQGTSGNTIY
>TRBJ1-4|NA|TRBV12-1|NA
ASSFPAGTGKEKLF
>TRBJ2-3|TRBD1|TRBV5-1|NA
ASSRGQGKDTQY
>TRBJ2-1|NA|TRBV27|NA
ASSLYRERAGYNEQF
>TRBJ2-1|TRBD2|TRBV9|NA
ASSVDGAGGSYNEQF
>TRBJ1-3|NA|TRBV29-1|NA
SVVQTGREDSGNTIY
>TRBJ1-3|TRBD1|TRBV4-1|NA
ASSQGDRVSGNTIY
>TRBJ2-1|NA|TRBV5-1|NA
ASRADSRSYNEQF
>TRBJ2-3|TRBD1|TRBV27|NA
ASSPGTGGGTDTQY
>TRBJ1-1|NA|TRBV7-2|once
ASSSSGAVTEAF
>TRBJ2-7|NA|TRBV5-1|NA
ASSPGVRMDTYEQY
>TRBJ2-7|NA|TRBV7-2|NA
ASSLISEQY
>TRBJ2-7|NA|TRBV4-2|NA
ASSQTGKEYEQY
>TRBJ2-7|NA|TRBV18|NA
ASSPPIPGRRVYEQY
>TRBJ2-1|NA|TRBV6-5|NA
ASSYLTSSNYNEQF
>TRBJ2-1|TRBD2|TRBV6-4|NA
ASSDSVAGVNEQF
>TRBJ1-2|NA|TRBV6-5|NA
ASRTENYGYT
>TRBJ2-5|NA|TRBV29-1|NA
SVERGQETQY
>TRBJ2-5|TRBD2|TRBV7-2|NA
ASSLVASGRRETQY
>TRBJ2-7|TRBD1|TRBV6-5|NA
ASSYFGQGSYEQY
>TRBJ1-1|NA|TRBV6-5|once
ASSYQAGSMNTEAF
>TRBJ2-6|NA|TRBV4-2|NA
ASSQESPGGRAVSGANVLT
>TRBJ2-3|NA|TRBV4-1|NA
ASSQTPRDTDTQY
>NA|TRBD2|TRBV30|NA
AYTRSGLAGGRGEQY
>TRBJ2-2|NA|TRBV11-1|NA
ASSLAGVGELF
>TRBJ2-7|NA|TRBV7-3|NA
ASSSRPEDKRY
>TRBJ2-1|TRBD1|TRBV27|NA
ASSLFLLTGVINEQF
>TRBJ1-5|NA|TRBV7-7|few
ASSLAPNQPQH
>TRBJ2-3|TRBD2|TRBV2|NA
AINPGDIAGGRLTQY
>TRBJ1-4|NA|TRBV4-2|NA
ASSQVGETNEKLF
>NA|TRBD1|TRBV7-2|NA
ASSFQQGTYEQY
>TRBJ2-3|TRBD1|TRBV6-4|NA
ASSETGGITDTQY
>TRBJ1-2|NA|TRBV19|NA
ASSRPQGLRNGYT
>TRBJ1-2|TRBD1|TRBV29-1|NA
SVSRRQGTNYGYT
>TRBJ2-3|TRBD1|TRBV5-6|once
ASSSGQVSTDTQY
>TRBJ2-4|TRBD2|TRBV9|NA
ASSGRRGAAGGQNIQY
>TRBJ1-5|TRBD1|TRBV7-6|NA
ASSLDRENQPQH
>TRBJ1-1|NA|TRBV9|NA
ASSVAVMNTEAF
>TRBJ2-5|TRBD2|TRBV5-4|NA
ASSPGGRLAGVGGETQY
>TRBJ1-2|TRBD1|TRBV6-5|NA
ASSESGGSGYT
>TRBJ2-1|TRBD1|TRBV29-1|NA
SVEGEGAAYNEQF
>TRBJ2-5|TRBD2|TRBV13|NA
ASSIWGGGDLRTQY
>TRBJ2-7|TRBD2|TRBV4-3|NA
ASSHSPGGGVTYEQY
>TRBJ1-2|NA|TRBV2|NA
ASSRGAVYGYT
>TRBJ1-4|NA|TRBV7-8|NA
ASSLGPGGINEKLF